The rows below give T cell receptor beta chains drawn from one sample of a study of pediatric ulcerative colitis. TCRdb's copy holds only in-frame clones and misses some; the assay was immunoSEQ multiplex PCR. The data contain 55,000 to 80,000 clones, 70% to 85% of them singletons. The sequencing sample was made of blood. These receptors all stem from a boy younger than 18 with moderate ulcerative colitis. Each CDR3 is given with its conserved first and last residue. A D gene is named only where the DNA matches it firmly. The size of a clone is reported for some rows only, either as once, few or many, or as a class for expanded clones.

j_call | v_call | clone_size | d_call | cdr3_nt | cdr3_aa
TRBJ2-7 | TRBV5-4 | . | . | TGTGCCAGCAGGCGGGACCTAGGGGGCGAGCAGTACTTC | CASRRDLGGEQYF
TRBJ2-5 | TRBV11-2 | once | TRBD2 | TGTGCCAGCAGCGGGGGACTAGCGGGAGAAGGAGAGACCCAGTACTTC | CASSGGLAGEGETQYF
TRBJ1-2 | TRBV25-1 | . | TRBD1 | TGTGCCAGCATTGAGACAGGGGGCATCCATGGCTACACCTTC | CASIETGGIHGYTF
TRBJ2-3 | TRBV5-1 | . | . | TGCGCCAGCAGCTTAGGATATAGCACAGATACGCAGTATTTT | CASSLGYSTDTQYF
TRBJ1-5 | TRBV5-4 | . | TRBD1 | TGTGCCAGCAGCTTGACAGGGGGCGTCGGCAATCAGCCCCAGCATTTT | CASSLTGGVGNQPQHF
TRBJ2-3 | TRBV4-2 | . | . | TGTGCCAGCAGCCAACGAGGACGCACAGATACGCAGTATTTT | CASSQRGRTDTQYF
TRBJ2-5 | TRBV7-8 | . | . | TGTGCCAGCAGCTTAGCGTTAAACAGGGAAGAGACCCAGTACTTC | CASSLALNREETQYF
TRBJ2-7 | TRBV11-2 | few | . | TGTGCCTACGGGGTCCCCTACGAGCAGTACTTC | CAYGVPYEQYF
TRBJ1-1 | TRBV5-1 | few | TRBD1 | TGCGCCAGCAGCTTGGTGAGGGACAGGGGGAACACTGAAGCTTTCTTT | CASSLVRDRGNTEAFF
TRBJ2-1 | TRBV7-3 | . | . | TGTGCCAGCAGCGCATTGGGGGCGGGAGAGACCGTGCGGGGCTCCTACAATGAGCAGTTCTTC | CASSALGAGETVRGSYNEQFF
TRBJ2-7 | TRBV6-5 | once | . | TGTGCCAGCAGCTACAACCAGAATTCCTACGAGCAGTACTTC | CASSYNQNSYEQYF
TRBJ1-1 | TRBV4-1 | few | . | TGCGCCAGCAGTCCCCACCGGGGCGCGGATGAAGCTTTCTTT | CASSPHRGADEAFF
TRBJ2-3 | TRBV28 | . | . | TGTGCCAGCAGTTTTGCGGTCGGATTAAGTGAATGGGGAGATACGCAGTATTTT | CASSFAVGLSEWGDTQYF
TRBJ1-1 | TRBV21-1 | . | . | TGTGCCAGCAGCAAAGACCGGGGGGATAACACTGAAGCTTTCTTT | CASSKDRGDNTEAFF
TRBJ1-2 | TRBV13 | few | TRBD1 | TGTGCCAGCAGCTTACAGGGGGCGCAAGGCTACACCTTC | CASSLQGAQGYTF
TRBJ2-7 | TRBV5-1 | . | . | TGCGCCAGCAGCTTGGCACAGGGTCAATACGAGCAGTACTTC | CASSLAQGQYEQYF
TRBJ2-3 | TRBV4-2 | . | . | TGTGCCAGCAGCCAAGTGGGGGATAGCACAGATACGCAGTATTTT | CASSQVGDSTDTQYF
TRBJ1-1 | TRBV6-5 | . | . | TGTGCCAGCAGTTACTCGAGAGGCGGGACCTATGAAGCTTTCTTT | CASSYSRGGTYEAFF